Listed below are T cell receptor beta chains from one sample, sequenced in a study of shared clonotypes between healthy human individuals. Libraries were prepared by immunoSEQ multiplex PCR; TCRdb keeps only in-frame clonotypes and omits some of them. The sample includes millions of clones, about 95% of them seen just once. Material: naive CD8+ T cells sorted from blood. These receptors originate from a man aged 18 to 29 in good health. The CDR3 runs from the conserved cysteine through the conserved F or W. Fields, in order: D gene, V gene, J gene, clone size, CDR3 DNA, CDR3 protein. D genes are given only for firm matches. The size of a clone is reported for some rows only, either as once, few or many, or as a class for expanded clones.

D: -
V: TRBV5-4
J: TRBJ2-3
size: -
DNA: TGTGCCAGCAGCCCCCTGAAGGGTCCGGATACGCAGTATTTT
CDR3: CASSPLKGPDTQYF

D: -
V: TRBV9
J: TRBJ2-7
size: -
DNA: TGTGCCAGCAGCGTAGACGGGACGGCCTACGAGCAGTACTTC
CDR3: CASSVDGTAYEQYF

D: -
V: TRBV14
J: TRBJ2-5
size: -
DNA: TGTGCCAGCAGCCGCAGAATTTTCCAAGAGACCCAGTACTTC
CDR3: CASSRRIFQETQYF

D: -
V: TRBV7-6
J: TRBJ1-1
size: -
DNA: TGTGCCAGCAGCCCGACGTTCCAGGGAGAAGCTTTCTTT
CDR3: CASSPTFQGEAFF

D: -
V: TRBV28
J: TRBJ2-1
size: -
DNA: TGTGCCAGCAGTTACCCCACCAATGGAGGCTCTCGCTACAATGAGCAGTTCTTC
CDR3: CASSYPTNGGSRYNEQFF

D: TRBD2
V: TRBV7-9
J: TRBJ2-5
size: -
DNA: TGTGCCAGCAGCTCCACTAGCGCAAAAGAAGAGACCCAGTACTTC
CDR3: CASSSTSAKEETQYF

D: -
V: TRBV2
J: TRBJ1-6
size: -
DNA: TGTGCCAGCAGTGAGGGAGGGTCCCGTAATTCACCCCTCCACTTT
CDR3: CASSEGGSRNSPLHF

D: -
V: TRBV11-2
J: TRBJ2-5
size: -
DNA: TGTGCCAGCAGCTTAGAACCCCAAGAGACCCAGTACTTC
CDR3: CASSLEPQETQYF

D: -
V: TRBV11-2
J: TRBJ2-7
size: -
DNA: TGTGCCAGCAGCTTACAGGGTGGGGACTACGAGCAGTACTTC
CDR3: CASSLQGGDYEQYF

D: -
V: TRBV7-2
J: TRBJ1-4
size: -
DNA: TGTGCCAGCAGCTCCCCCGGGGGGGAAGAGAAACTGTTTTTT
CDR3: CASSSPGGEEKLFF

D: TRBD2
V: TRBV7-2
J: TRBJ2-3
size: -
DNA: TGTGCCAGCAGCTTATGGGCGGGAGGGGGCGGTACGCAGTATTTT
CDR3: CASSLWAGGGGTQYF

D: -
V: TRBV19
J: TRBJ2-7
size: -
DNA: TGTGCCAGTAGCCCCCACGGGTTCCCTTACGAGCAGTACTTC
CDR3: CASSPHGFPYEQYF

D: -
V: TRBV4-1
J: TRBJ2-7
size: -
DNA: TGCGCCAGCAGCTGGGAACAGGCCTACGAGCAGTACTTC
CDR3: CASSWEQAYEQYF

D: -
V: TRBV6-5
J: TRBJ1-4
size: -
DNA: TGTGCCAGCTCCCAAGGGGGGGGAGCTAATGAAAAACTGTTTTTT
CDR3: CASSQGGGANEKLFF

D: TRBD1
V: TRBV5-5
J: TRBJ2-2
size: -
DNA: TGTGCCAGCAGGTGGACAGGGACCGGGGAGCTGTTTTTT
CDR3: CASRWTGTGELFF

D: -
V: TRBV12-5
J: TRBJ1-5
size: -
DNA: TGTGCTAGTGGTTACACAAGGGACCAGCCCCAGCATTTT
CDR3: CASGYTRDQPQHF

D: -
V: TRBV2
J: TRBJ2-7
size: -
DNA: TGTGCCAGCAGTGAAAGCATTTTCTACGAGCAGTACTTC
CDR3: CASSESIFYEQYF

D: -
V: TRBV28
J: TRBJ2-1
size: -
DNA: TGTGCCAGCAGTTTCACTGTGGGGGCCGGGTACAATGAGCAGTTCTTC
CDR3: CASSFTVGAGYNEQFF

D: -
V: TRBV6-5
J: TRBJ1-2
size: -
DNA: TGTGCCAGCAGTTACTCTGAGGGGTACCACTATGGCTACACCTTC
CDR3: CASSYSEGYHYGYTF

D: -
V: TRBV11-2
J: TRBJ2-2
size: -
DNA: TGTGCCAGCGATGCACGTAACACCGGGGAGCTGTTTTTT
CDR3: CASDARNTGELFF

D: -
V: TRBV5-4
J: TRBJ2-1
size: -
DNA: TGTGCCAGCAGCCGACGGACGAGCCTTGGGAATGAGCAGTTCTTC
CDR3: CASSRRTSLGNEQFF

D: -
V: TRBV30
J: TRBJ1-1
size: few
DNA: TGTGCCTTTGAGGGAACTGAAGCTTTCTTT
CDR3: CAFEGTEAFF

D: -
V: TRBV7-2
J: TRBJ2-6
size: -
DNA: TGTGCCAGCAGCTTAGACAGGGAAGGTGGGGCCAACGTCCTGACTTTC
CDR3: CASSLDREGGANVLTF

D: TRBD1
V: TRBV11-3
J: TRBJ2-2
size: -
DNA: TGTGCCAGCAGCCTCCTCCGGGACAGGACCCATTCCGGGGAGCTGTTTTTT
CDR3: CASSLLRDRTHSGELFF

D: TRBD2
V: TRBV27
J: TRBJ2-5
size: -
DNA: TGTGCCAGCAGAGGTCCGGGACTAGAAGAGACCCAGTACTTC
CDR3: CASRGPGLEETQYF

D: -
V: TRBV10-3
J: TRBJ1-2
size: -
DNA: TGTGCCAGTCAACAAGGGTATGGCTACACCTTC
CDR3: CASQQGYGYTF

D: -
V: TRBV5-6
J: TRBJ1-3
size: -
DNA: TGTGCCAGCAGCTTCAGCCAGGGTGGAAACACCATATATTTT
CDR3: CASSFSQGGNTIYF

D: -
V: TRBV15
J: TRBJ2-1
size: -
DNA: TGTGCCACCAGCAGAGATTCCCAGGGCCACAATGAGCAGTTCTTC
CDR3: CATSRDSQGHNEQFF

D: TRBD1
V: TRBV28
J: TRBJ1-3
size: -
DNA: TGTGCCAGCAGTCCACGGGACAGGGTCATCACTGGAAACACCATATATTTT
CDR3: CASSPRDRVITGNTIYF

D: -
V: TRBV4-1
J: TRBJ2-1
size: once
DNA: TGCGCCAGCAGCCAAGAGGGGGTGATCTCCTACAATGAGCAGTTCTTC
CDR3: CASSQEGVISYNEQFF

D: -
V: TRBV6-1
J: TRBJ2-5
size: -
DNA: TGTGCCAGCAGCTATTCTCACAGGGCCCAAGAGACCCAGTACTTC
CDR3: CASSYSHRAQETQYF

D: -
V: TRBV5-5
J: TRBJ1-1
size: -
DNA: TGTGCCAGCAGCTTGGGTGGGATTACTGAAGCTTTCTTT
CDR3: CASSLGGITEAFF

D: -
V: TRBV19
J: TRBJ2-3
size: -
DNA: TGTGCCAGTAGTCTCCTTTTCACAGATACGCAGTATTTT
CDR3: CASSLLFTDTQYF

D: TRBD1
V: TRBV19
J: TRBJ1-1
size: -
DNA: TGTGCCAGTAGTGGACAGGGGGCGATTGCTGAAGCTTTCTTT
CDR3: CASSGQGAIAEAFF

D: -
V: TRBV10-3
J: TRBJ1-5
size: -
DNA: TGTGCCATCAGTGAGGAGGGGTCTTTTCTCGGGACCAATCAGCCCCAGCATTTT
CDR3: CAISEEGSFLGTNQPQHF

D: -
V: TRBV4-3
J: TRBJ2-7
size: -
DNA: TGCGCCAGCAGCTACTGGACGGATACCTCCTACGAGCAGTACTTC
CDR3: CASSYWTDTSYEQYF

D: -
V: TRBV5-1
J: TRBJ2-1
size: -
DNA: TGCGCCAGCAGCGACTCTTATTACAATGAGCAGTTCTTC
CDR3: CASSDSYYNEQFF

D: TRBD1
V: TRBV4-3
J: TRBJ2-1
size: -
DNA: TGCGCCAGCAGCCAAGAGGGGACAGCATACAATGAGCAGTTCTTC
CDR3: CASSQEGTAYNEQFF

D: -
V: TRBV2
J: TRBJ1-4
size: -
DNA: TGTGCCAGCAGGGCAGGGAACGAAAAACTGTTTTTT
CDR3: CASRAGNEKLFF

D: -
V: TRBV29-1
J: TRBJ2-1
size: -
DNA: TGCAGCGTTGAAAGGTCCGGGACTCCTACTAATGAGCAGTTCTTC
CDR3: CSVERSGTPTNEQFF

D: -
V: TRBV5-5
J: TRBJ1-1
size: -
DNA: TGTGCCAGCATCTTACGGGGGGCGAACACTGAAGCTTTCTTT
CDR3: CASILRGANTEAFF

D: TRBD2
V: TRBV7-6
J: TRBJ2-1
size: -
DNA: TGTGCCAGCAGCTCATCCCCACTAGCGGGGGGGAAATCCGAAGGTATTGAGCAGTTCTTC
CDR3: CASSSSPLAGGKSEGIEQFF

D: -
V: TRBV7-2
J: TRBJ2-7
size: -
DNA: TGTGCCAGCAGCTCCTTCCTAGGGGTTTACGAGCAGTACTTC
CDR3: CASSSFLGVYEQYF

D: TRBD2
V: TRBV6-1
J: TRBJ2-3
size: -
DNA: TGTGCCAGCAGTGAACTAGCGGGGTTAGATACGCAGTATTTT
CDR3: CASSELAGLDTQYF

D: -
V: TRBV5-6
J: TRBJ2-3
size: -
DNA: TGTGCCAGCAGCTCTGCCCACAGCACAGATACGCAGTATTTT
CDR3: CASSSAHSTDTQYF

D: -
V: TRBV25-1
J: TRBJ1-3
size: -
DNA: TGTGCCAGCAGTGAATGGGCCGACTCTGGAAACACCATATATTTT
CDR3: CASSEWADSGNTIYF

D: -
V: TRBV4-1
J: TRBJ2-2
size: -
DNA: TGCGCCAGCAGCCAACGATTAGCTCAGGGCTACACCGGGGAGCTGTTTTTT
CDR3: CASSQRLAQGYTGELFF

D: TRBD1
V: TRBV6-5
J: TRBJ2-7
size: -
DNA: TGTGCCAGCAGTTCCGACAGGGGATACGAGCAGTACTTC
CDR3: CASSSDRGYEQYF

D: -
V: TRBV5-4
J: TRBJ1-1
size: -
DNA: TGTGCCAGCAGCATGACCTCAGGGGAAGCTTTCTTT
CDR3: CASSMTSGEAFF

D: -
V: TRBV29-1
J: TRBJ2-7
size: -
DNA: TGCAGCGTTGTGGGTGGCAGTTCCTACGAGCAGTACTTC
CDR3: CSVVGGSSYEQYF

D: -
V: TRBV11-2
J: TRBJ2-3
size: once
DNA: TGTGCCAGCAGCCCATCGGGACGACCAGATACGCAGTATTTT
CDR3: CASSPSGRPDTQYF

D: TRBD1
V: TRBV9
J: TRBJ1-1
size: -
DNA: TGTGCCAGCAGCGTCGGACAGGGACCAGTGGACACTGAAGCTTTCTTT
CDR3: CASSVGQGPVDTEAFF

D: -
V: TRBV6-1
J: TRBJ2-7
size: -
DNA: TGTGCCAGCAGTGAAGAGGGGGACACCTACGAGCAGTACTTC
CDR3: CASSEEGDTYEQYF

D: TRBD1
V: TRBV7-9
J: TRBJ2-7
size: -
DNA: TGTGCCAGCAGCAACAGGGGCTACGAGCAGTACTTC
CDR3: CASSNRGYEQYF